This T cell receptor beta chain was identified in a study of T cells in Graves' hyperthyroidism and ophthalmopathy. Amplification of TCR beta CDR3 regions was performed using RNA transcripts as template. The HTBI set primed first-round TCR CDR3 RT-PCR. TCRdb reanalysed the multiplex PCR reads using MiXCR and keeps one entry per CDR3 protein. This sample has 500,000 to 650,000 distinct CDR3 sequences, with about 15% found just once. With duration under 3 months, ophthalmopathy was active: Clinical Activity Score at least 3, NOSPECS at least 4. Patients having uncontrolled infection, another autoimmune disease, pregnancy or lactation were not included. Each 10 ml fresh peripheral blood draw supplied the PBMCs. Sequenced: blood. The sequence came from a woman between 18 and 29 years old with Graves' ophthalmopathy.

The CDR3 sequence is CASSLDLGTDTQYF. The CDR3 region has the DNA TGCGCCAGCAGCTTGGATCTGGGGACAGATACGCAGTATTTT. The chain combines TRBV5-1 with TRBJ2-3; D not certain. V was cut by 0 bases and J by 3 bases, with 8 bases left in between. The CDR3 loop spans 14 amino acids. CDR1 and CDR2 from the germline V gene are SGHRS and YFSETQ.